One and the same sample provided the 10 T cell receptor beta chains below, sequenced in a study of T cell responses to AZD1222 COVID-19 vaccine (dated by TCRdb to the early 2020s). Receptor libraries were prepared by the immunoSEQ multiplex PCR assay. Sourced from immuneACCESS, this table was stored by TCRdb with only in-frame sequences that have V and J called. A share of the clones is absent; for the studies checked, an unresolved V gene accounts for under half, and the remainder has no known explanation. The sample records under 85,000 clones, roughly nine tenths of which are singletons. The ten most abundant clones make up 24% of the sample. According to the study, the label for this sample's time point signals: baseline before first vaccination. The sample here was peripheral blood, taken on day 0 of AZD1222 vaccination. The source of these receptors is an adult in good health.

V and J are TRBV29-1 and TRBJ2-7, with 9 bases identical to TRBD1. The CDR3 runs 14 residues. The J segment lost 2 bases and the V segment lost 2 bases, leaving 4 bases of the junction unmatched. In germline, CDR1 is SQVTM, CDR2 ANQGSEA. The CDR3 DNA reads TGCAGCGTTGAATGGACAGGGGTCCCCTACGAGCAGTACTTC. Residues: CSVEWTGVPYEQYF.

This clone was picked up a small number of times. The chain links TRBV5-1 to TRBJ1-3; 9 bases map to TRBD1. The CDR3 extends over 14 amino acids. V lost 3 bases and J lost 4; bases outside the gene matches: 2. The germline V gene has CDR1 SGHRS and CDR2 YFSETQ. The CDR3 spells CASSWDREGNTIYF. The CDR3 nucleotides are TGCGCCAGCAGCTGGGACAGGGAGGGAAACACCATATATTTT.

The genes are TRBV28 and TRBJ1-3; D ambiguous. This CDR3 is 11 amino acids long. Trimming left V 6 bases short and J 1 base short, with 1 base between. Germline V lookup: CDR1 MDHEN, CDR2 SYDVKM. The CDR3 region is CASRSGNTIYF. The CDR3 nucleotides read TGTGCCAGCAGGTCTGGAAACACCATATATTTT. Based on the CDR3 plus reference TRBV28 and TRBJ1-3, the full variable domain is DVKVTQSSRYLVKRTGEKVFLECVQDMDHENMFWYRQDPGLGLRLIYFSYDVKMKEKGDIPEGYSVSREKKERFSLILESASTNQTSMYLCASRSGNTIYFGEGSWLTVV.

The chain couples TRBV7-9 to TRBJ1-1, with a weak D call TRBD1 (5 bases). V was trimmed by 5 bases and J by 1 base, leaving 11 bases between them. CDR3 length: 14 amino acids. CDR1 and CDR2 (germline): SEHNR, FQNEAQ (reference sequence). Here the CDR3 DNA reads TGTGCCAGCAGCCCTTCCGGGACGAACACTGAAGCTTTCTTT. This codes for CASSPSGTNTEAFF.

The CDR3 is CASSLGVGMNLPDTQYF. CDR3 nucleotide sequence: TGTGCCAGCAGCTTAGGAGTCGGCATGAACCTCCCAGATACGCAGTATTTT. The J gene is TRBJ2-3, the V gene TRBV5-5; D unclear. Trimming left V 2 bases short and J 4 bases short, with 20 bases between. Germline values: CDR1 SGHKS, CDR2 YYEKEE (reference sequence). This CDR3 region has 17 residues.

The CDR3 is CASSQGQFHQGYTF. CDR3 DNA sequence: TGTGCCAGCAGCCAGGGACAGTTCCACCAGGGCTACACCTTC. This chain links TRBV11-3 with TRBJ1-2; the match to TRBD1 covers 7 bases. This CDR3 is 14 amino acids long. Germline CDR1 SGHNT, CDR2 YENEEA. J gave up 8 bases and V 5 bases, and 11 bases lay outside the gene matches.

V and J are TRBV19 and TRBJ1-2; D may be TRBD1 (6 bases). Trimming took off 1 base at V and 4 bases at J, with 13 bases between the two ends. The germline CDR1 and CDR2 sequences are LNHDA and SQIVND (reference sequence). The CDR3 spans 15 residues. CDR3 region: CASSIGSGGGYGYTF. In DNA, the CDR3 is TGTGCCAGTAGTATAGGATCCGGAGGGGGCTATGGCTACACCTTC.

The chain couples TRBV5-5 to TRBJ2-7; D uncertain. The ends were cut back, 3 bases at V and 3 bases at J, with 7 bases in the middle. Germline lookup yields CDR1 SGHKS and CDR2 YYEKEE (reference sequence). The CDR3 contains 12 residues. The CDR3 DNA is TGTGCCAGCAGCTGGGCCCTCTACGAGCAGTACTTC. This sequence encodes CASSWALYEQYF. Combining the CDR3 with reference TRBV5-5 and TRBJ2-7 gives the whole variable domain DAGVTQSPTHLIKTRGQQVTLRCSPISGHKSVSWYQQVLGQGPQFIFQYYEKEERGRGNFPDRFSARQFPNYSSELNVNALLLGDSALYLCASSWALYEQYFGPGTRLTVT.

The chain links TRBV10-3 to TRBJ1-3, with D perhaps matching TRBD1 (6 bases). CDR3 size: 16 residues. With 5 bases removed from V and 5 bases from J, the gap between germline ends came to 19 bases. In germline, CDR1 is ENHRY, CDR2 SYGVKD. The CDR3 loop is CAISKLQGRARNTIYF. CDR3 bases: TGTGCCATCAGTAAACTCCAGGGGAGAGCGAGAAACACCATATATTTT.

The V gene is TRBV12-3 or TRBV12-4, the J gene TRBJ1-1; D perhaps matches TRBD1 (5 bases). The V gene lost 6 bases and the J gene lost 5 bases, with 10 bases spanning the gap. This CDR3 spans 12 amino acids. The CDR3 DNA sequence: TGTGCCAGCAGCCCAGGGCGTACTGAAGCTTTCTTT. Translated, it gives CASSPGRTEAFF.